The rows below give T cell receptor beta chains drawn from one sample of a study of blood T cell repertoires in COVID-19. The assay was immunoSEQ multiplex PCR, and TCRdb's table has in-frame clones only and misses some. The sample lists around 40,000 clones, roughly nine tenths seen once, with about 22% in the top ten. What was sequenced was peripheral blood. The source is a man aged 50-59 years with active COVID-19. The CDR3 runs from the conserved cysteine through the conserved F or W.

j_call	v_call	cdr3_aa
TRBJ2-3	TRBV11-2	CASSSTGVDTQYF
TRBJ2-1	TRBV11-3	CASSQILGHEQFF
TRBJ2-7	TRBV12-3/TRBV12-4	CASGEDDEQYF
TRBJ1-1	TRBV9	CASSVGGHLNTEAFF
TRBJ1-2	TRBV12-3/TRBV12-4	CASSFRTSEGYTF
TRBJ1-5	TRBV5-1	CASSSGEDNQPQHF
TRBJ1-2	TRBV10-1	CASSMGTGPGYGYTF
TRBJ1-2	TRBV6-1	CASSEWDRDGYTF
TRBJ2-7	TRBV19	CASSSLTGSYEQYF
TRBJ2-5	TRBV7-9	CASSLRGAQETQYF
TRBJ2-5	TRBV3-1/TRBV3-2	CASSQVTGGGETQYF
TRBJ2-1	TRBV6-5	CAVGRALRKFF
TRBJ2-7	TRBV4-3	CASSQRTGARFYF
TRBJ2-7	TRBV4-2	CASSQGDSYSSSYEQYF
TRBJ1-5	TRBV12-3/TRBV12-4	CASSLQANQPQHF
TRBJ2-7	TRBV4-3	CASSQDKTSDYEQYF
TRBJ2-2	TRBV4-1	CASSQAGLADFRSGELFF
TRBJ2-7	TRBV6-2/TRBV6-3	CASSIGQTYEQYF
TRBJ2-1	TRBV5-1	CASSLETSGFYNEQFF
TRBJ2-7	TRBV7-2	CASSLMRSLLREQYF
TRBJ2-7	TRBV7-9	CASSLGDSYEQYF
TRBJ1-5	TRBV6-2/TRBV6-3	CASSYDRGKGNQPQHF
TRBJ2-2	TRBV27	CASSLAGSTGELFF
TRBJ2-4	TRBV25-1	CASSPLGQGFKNIQYF
TRBJ2-2	TRBV4-1	CASSQEQIAGAPNTGELFF
TRBJ2-2	TRBV27	CASSRPPGYGELFF
TRBJ2-2	TRBV7-7	CASSFSGGDTGELFF
TRBJ2-7	TRBV3-1/TRBV3-2	CASSQGLVSEQYF
TRBJ1-2	TRBV6-5	CASTHAGTGWDGYTF
TRBJ2-1	TRBV5-4	CASSLTSGAYNEQFF
TRBJ2-1	TRBV21-1	CASSKVGLVYNEQFF
TRBJ2-7	TRBV2	CASSRLAGGNTYEQYF
TRBJ2-1	TRBV2	CASIPRVLLYNEQFF
TRBJ1-3	TRBV9	CASSVDAGASGNTIYF
TRBJ1-2	TRBV19	CASRRGGFYGYTF
TRBJ2-2	TRBV4-1	CASSRLGPNTGELFF
TRBJ2-1	TRBV25-1	CASSDGLAGEEQFF